This T cell receptor (beta chain) was captured by sequencing in a study of T cells in Graves' hyperthyroidism and ophthalmopathy. There were TCR beta CDR3 regions amplified from RNA transcripts. TCR CDR3 underwent first-round RT-PCR with the HTBI primer set. One entry per CDR3 protein results from TCRdb running MiXCR on the multiplex PCR reads. The sample carries about 360,000 distinct CDR3 sequences, approximately 13% recorded once. CDR3 length equals 14 residues. V lost 3 bases, J lost 5 bases, and 4 bases stayed unmatched. Per the germline V gene, CDR1 is KGHDR and CDR2 is SFDVKD. This clonotype has ten or more counts.

This receptor was obtained from a woman under 30 with Graves' hyperthyroidism. The genes are TRBV24-1 and TRBJ2-5, with TRBD2 matching over 8 bases. Sequencing was carried out using blood. The CDR3, as DNA: TGTGCCACCAGTGATGCCGGGAGGGGCGAGACCCAGTACTTC. Translation: CATSDAGRGETQYF.